This paragraph covers one T cell receptor (beta chain) sequence. No antigen is known for it. The sample comes from a study of shared clonotypes between healthy human individuals. TCRdb's copy holds only in-frame clones and misses some; the assay was immunoSEQ multiplex PCR. This table holds roughly 2.2 million clones, 85% to 95% found once. With 3 bases removed from V and 7 bases from J, the gap between germline ends came to 17 bases. Per the germline V gene, CDR1 is SGDLS and CDR2 is YYNGEE. The CDR3 is 14 residues long. General study findings and limits: Shared clonotypes: about 5% naive CD4, about 3.5% naive CD8, 2.3% memory CD4, 0.4% to 0.5% memory CD8.

Source material: naive CD4+ T cells from PBMCs. The subset: CD45RA+ positively selected. The receptor was isolated from a man between 18 and 29 years old in good health. Some clones in this sample may be carry-over from other donors' samples. The V call is TRBV9, the J call TRBJ2-7; weak D call: TRBD2 (6 bases). The CDR3 DNA sequence: TGTGCCAGCAGCGCCGGGACTCCCCGAGTGGAGCAGTACTTC. This sequence encodes CASSAGTPRVEQYF.